Listed below are T cell receptor beta chains from one sample, sequenced in a study of shared clonotypes between healthy human individuals. Measured with immunoSEQ multiplex PCR; TCRdb has only the in-frame clones, and not every one. The sample has roughly 1,800,000 clones, about 95% seen once. Material: naive CD8+ T cells sorted from blood. The source is a young man in good health. The CDR3 runs from the conserved cysteine through the conserved F or W. The order of the fields is J gene, V gene, D gene, clone size, CDR3 protein, CDR3 DNA. D genes are given only for firm matches. Clone sizes are given selectively: once, few, many, or a class where the clone is expanded.

TRBJ2-7 | TRBV5-1 | TRBD1 | NA | CASSLVQGASEQYF | TGCGCCAGCAGCTTGGTTCAGGGGGCGAGCGAGCAGTACTTC
TRBJ1-2 | TRBV6-6 | NA | NA | CASRDWGPEGYTF | TGTGCCAGCAGGGACTGGGGGCCAGAAGGCTACACCTTC
TRBJ1-1 | TRBV11-2 | NA | NA | CASSSIMNTEAFF | TGTGCCAGCAGCTCCATCATGAACACTGAAGCTTTCTTT
TRBJ2-5 | TRBV5-1 | NA | NA | CASSYWVGAETQYF | TGCGCCAGCAGTTATTGGGTGGGGGCTGAGACCCAGTACTTC
TRBJ1-2 | TRBV9 | TRBD1 | NA | CASSVVTGGELLYGYTF | TGTGCCAGCAGCGTAGTGACAGGGGGTGAACTCCTCTATGGCTACACCTTC
TRBJ2-1 | TRBV4-3 | TRBD2 | NA | CASSQDTLAGVALYNEQFF | TGCGCCAGCAGCCAAGACACGCTAGCGGGAGTGGCGTTGTACAATGAGCAGTTCTTC
TRBJ2-7 | TRBV13 | NA | NA | CASSGSGTFYEQYF | TGTGCCAGCAGCGGATCCGGCACATTCTACGAGCAGTACTTC
TRBJ2-7 | TRBV19 | NA | NA | CASSDRTAYEQYF | TGTGCCAGTAGCGACAGGACAGCATACGAGCAGTACTTC
TRBJ1-1 | TRBV4-1 | NA | NA | CASSQDGGVPEAFF | TGCGCCAGCAGCCAAGATGGTGGGGTGCCTGAAGCTTTCTTT
TRBJ1-1 | TRBV11-2 | NA | NA | CASSLVGVGGMAEAFF | TGTGCCAGCAGCTTAGTCGGAGTAGGGGGGATGGCTGAAGCTTTCTTT
TRBJ2-5 | TRBV27 | TRBD2 | NA | CASSSSPGLAGVGETQYF | TGTGCCAGCAGTTCCTCCCCGGGACTAGCGGGAGTTGGGGAGACCCAGTACTTC
TRBJ1-1 | TRBV30 | TRBD1 | NA | CAWTGTGGTEAFF | TGTGCCTGGACCGGGACAGGGGGCACTGAAGCTTTCTTT
TRBJ2-7 | TRBV11-2 | NA | NA | CASSLVRGGEQYF | TGTGCCAGCAGCTTAGTGCGGGGAGGCGAGCAGTACTTC
TRBJ2-5 | TRBV28 | NA | once | CASSLTFNEQETQYF | TGTGCCAGCAGTTTAACATTTAACGAGCAAGAGACCCAGTACTTC